What follows is one TCR beta chain and its context. Clones were read by immunoSEQ multiplex PCR, and TCRdb kept only the in-frame ones, dropping some. Of tens of thousands of clones listed, around 90% are singletons. The sample originates from a study of blood T cell repertoires in COVID-19. V shed 4 bases, J shed 0 bases, and the junction held 5 bases outside the gene matches. This CDR3 is built from 17 residues. Germline values: CDR1 SGHRS, CDR2 YFSETQ. The receptor's source is a woman of 80 years or more with active or convalescent COVID-19. The J gene is TRBJ2-3, the V gene TRBV5-1, with TRBD2 matching over 13 bases. Sequenced input: peripheral blood. The CDR3 is CASSTGTSGVSTDTQYF. Written as DNA, the CDR3 is TGCGCCAGCAGCACGGGGACTAGCGGGGTGAGCACAGATACGCAGTATTTT.